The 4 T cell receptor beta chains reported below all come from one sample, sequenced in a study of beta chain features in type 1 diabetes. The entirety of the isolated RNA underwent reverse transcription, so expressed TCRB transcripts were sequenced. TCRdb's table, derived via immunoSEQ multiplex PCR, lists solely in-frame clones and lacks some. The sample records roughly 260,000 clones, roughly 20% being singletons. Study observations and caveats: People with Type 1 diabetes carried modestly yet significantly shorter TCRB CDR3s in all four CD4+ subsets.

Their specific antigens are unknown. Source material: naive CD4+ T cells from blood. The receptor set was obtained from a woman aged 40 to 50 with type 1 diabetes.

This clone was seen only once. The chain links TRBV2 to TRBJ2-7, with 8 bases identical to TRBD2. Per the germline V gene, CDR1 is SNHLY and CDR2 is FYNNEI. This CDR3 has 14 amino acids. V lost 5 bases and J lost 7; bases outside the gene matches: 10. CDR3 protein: CASSNSGGLEEQYF. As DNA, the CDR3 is TGTGCCAGCAGTAACAGCGGGGGCCTCGAGGAGCAGTACTTC.

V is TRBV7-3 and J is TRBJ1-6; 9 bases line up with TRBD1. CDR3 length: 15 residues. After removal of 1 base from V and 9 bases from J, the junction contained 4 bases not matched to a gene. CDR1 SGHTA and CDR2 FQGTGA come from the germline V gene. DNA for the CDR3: TGTGCCAGCAGCTTAAGGGGGGACAGGGCTTCACCCCTCCACTTT. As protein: CASSLRGDRASPLHF.

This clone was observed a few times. The CDR3 protein is CASSVTSAYNEQFF. The CDR3 DNA sequence: TGTGCCAGCAGCGTGACTAGCGCCTACAATGAGCAGTTCTTC. The V gene is TRBV9, the J gene TRBJ2-1, with 8 positions matching TRBD2. In germline, CDR1 is SGDLS, CDR2 YYNGEE. The CDR3 runs 14 residues. The J segment lost 2 bases and the V segment lost 2 bases, leaving 0 bases of the junction unmatched.

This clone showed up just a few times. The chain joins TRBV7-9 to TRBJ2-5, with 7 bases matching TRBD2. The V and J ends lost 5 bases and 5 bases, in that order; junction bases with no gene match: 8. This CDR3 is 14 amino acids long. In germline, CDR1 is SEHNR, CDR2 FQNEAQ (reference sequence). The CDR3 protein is CASSPPGGGETQYF. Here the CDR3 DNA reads TGTGCCAGCAGCCCCCCGGGAGGCGGGGAGACCCAGTACTTC.